The rows below give T cell receptor beta chains drawn from one sample of a study of T cell responses to AZD1222 COVID-19 vaccine. The table came from immunoSEQ multiplex PCR; TCRdb's copy has only in-frame clones and leaves some out. The table lists about 130,000 clones, just over 85% of them singletons. This sample comprised peripheral blood, obtained on day 0 of AZD1222 vaccination. All receptors come from an adult in good health. CDR3s leave out the opening cysteine and the closing phenylalanine or tryptophan.

j_call v_call cdr3_aa
TRBJ1-6 TRBV6-1 ASSERGNSPLH
TRBJ1-1 TRBV18 ASSPSGFGLNTEAF
TRBJ2-3 TRBV6-1 ASSELSAGEADTQY
TRBJ2-5 TRBV30 AWSPPGEETQY
TRBJ1-2 TRBV7-2 ASSSGIGTYGYT
TRBJ1-6 TRBV5-1 ASSLVPGSDSPLH
TRBJ1-2 TRBV28 ASSLLTGQGGRYGYT
TRBJ2-1 TRBV18 ASSEGQGTEQF
TRBJ2-6 TRBV2 ASSDRGRGANVLT
TRBJ1-1 TRBV5-1 ASSLTGGEGVAF
TRBJ2-1 TRBV18 ASSPDTRQGTYNEQF
TRBJ1-1 TRBV14 ASSHAGATEAF
TRBJ1-3 TRBV2 ASSIRTGTGNTIY
TRBJ2-7 TRBV3-1/TRBV3-2 ASSQDLGSPYYEQY
TRBJ2-5 TRBV11-2 ASTTQQRETQY
TRBJ1-6 TRBV4-1 ASSQDLQGTGSPLH
TRBJ2-7 TRBV9 ASSVEEHYEQY
TRBJ2-3 TRBV18 ASSPPSFTDTQY
TRBJ2-7 TRBV19 ASSTQGSGEQY
TRBJ2-1 TRBV6-5 ASSFGTSITGNEQF
TRBJ2-7 TRBV7-8 ASSLGLKYSYEQY
TRBJ1-4 TRBV7-2 ASSLGWDRGHINEKLF
TRBJ2-2 TRBV15 ATSRDRGTGELF
TRBJ2-7 TRBV28 ASSLVSGEQY
TRBJ2-4 TRBV2 ASSRDDPGQKNIQY
TRBJ2-2 TRBV4-3 ASSQDHRGANTGELF
TRBJ1-2 TRBV7-9 ASSGPQGQGYYGYT
TRBJ2-1 TRBV10-2 ASSKQGDEQF
TRBJ1-5 TRBV28 ASRTDGPLGQPQH
TRBJ2-5 TRBV27 ASSIRGLADQETQY
TRBJ2-7 TRBV12-3/TRBV12-4 ASQAGSSYEQY
TRBJ1-5 TRBV7-8 ASSLNAGNQPQH
TRBJ1-2 TRBV10-1 ASSAGQGADYGYT
TRBJ2-2 TRBV12-5 ASGLVGAGELF
TRBJ2-3 TRBV7-2 ASSPRLAAWGADTQY
TRBJ1-2 TRBV6-5 ASSSTGTGYGYT
TRBJ2-1 TRBV7-9 ASSPNPGQYSYNEQF
TRBJ1-5 TRBV7-9 ASSGGAPGMLPQH
TRBJ2-7 TRBV27 ASSRKGQSSYEQY
TRBJ2-7 TRBV18 ASSPGLAGSYEQY
TRBJ2-1 TRBV24-1 ATSEEGFSYNEQF
TRBJ2-7 TRBV10-3 AISETSYEQY
TRBJ2-7 TRBV6-4 ASPRDSAYEQY
TRBJ2-1 TRBV5-1 ASSPTGPISYEQF
TRBJ2-7 TRBV19 ASSIGSGGAEEQY
TRBJ1-2 TRBV29-1 SVAALISYGYT
TRBJ2-2 TRBV19 ASSRWGGRVANTGELF
TRBJ1-1 TRBV29-1 SVVLTRTSEAF